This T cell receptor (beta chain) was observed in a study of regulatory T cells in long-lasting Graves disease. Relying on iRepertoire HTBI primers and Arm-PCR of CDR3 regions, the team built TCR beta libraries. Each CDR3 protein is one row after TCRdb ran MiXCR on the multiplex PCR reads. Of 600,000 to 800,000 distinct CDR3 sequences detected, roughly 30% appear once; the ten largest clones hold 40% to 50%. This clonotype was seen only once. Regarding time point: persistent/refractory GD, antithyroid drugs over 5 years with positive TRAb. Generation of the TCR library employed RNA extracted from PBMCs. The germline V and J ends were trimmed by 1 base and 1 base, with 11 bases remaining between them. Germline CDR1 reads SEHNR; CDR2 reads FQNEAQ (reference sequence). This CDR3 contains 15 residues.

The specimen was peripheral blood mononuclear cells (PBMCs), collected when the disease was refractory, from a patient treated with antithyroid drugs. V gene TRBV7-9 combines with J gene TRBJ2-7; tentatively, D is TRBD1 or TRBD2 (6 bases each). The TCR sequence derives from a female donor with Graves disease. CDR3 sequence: CASSLEGGPSYEQYF. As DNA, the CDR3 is TGTGCCAGCAGCTTAGAAGGGGGGCCTTCCTACGAGCAGTACTTC. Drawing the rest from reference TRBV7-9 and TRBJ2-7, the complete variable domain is DTGVSQNPRHKITKRGQNVTFRCDPISEHNRLYWYRQTLGQGPEFLTYFQNEAQLEKSRLLSDRFSAERPKGSFSTLEIQRTEQGDSAMYLCASSLEGGPSYEQYFGPGTRLTVT.